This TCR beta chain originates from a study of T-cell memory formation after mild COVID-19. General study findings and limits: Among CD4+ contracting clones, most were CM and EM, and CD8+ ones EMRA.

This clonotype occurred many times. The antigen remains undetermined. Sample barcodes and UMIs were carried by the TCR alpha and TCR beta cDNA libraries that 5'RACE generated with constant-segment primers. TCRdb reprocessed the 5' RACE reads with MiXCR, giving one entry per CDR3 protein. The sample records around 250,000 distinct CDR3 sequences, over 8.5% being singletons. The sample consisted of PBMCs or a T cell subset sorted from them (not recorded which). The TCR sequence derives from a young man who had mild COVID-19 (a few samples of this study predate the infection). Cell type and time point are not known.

The CDR3 coding sequence is TGCGCCAGCAGCCAAGATCAGGGTAGGGATTCACCCCTCCACTTT. It translates to CASSQDQGRDSPLHF. The chain recombines TRBV4-3 with TRBJ1-6, with a tentative D call TRBD1 (5 bases). CDR1 is LGHNA and CDR2 is YSLEER in the germline V gene. Deletions cut 0 bases from V and 8 bases from J, with 11 bases between. This CDR3 is 15 amino acids long.